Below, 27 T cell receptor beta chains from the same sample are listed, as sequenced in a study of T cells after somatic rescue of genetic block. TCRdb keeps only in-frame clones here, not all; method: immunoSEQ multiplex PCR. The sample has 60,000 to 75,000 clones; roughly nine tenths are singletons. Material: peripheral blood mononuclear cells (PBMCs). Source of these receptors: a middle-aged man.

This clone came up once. In DNA form, the CDR3 reads TGTGCCAGTAGTATAGGAGGGGCTACCCATGGCGAGCAGTACTTC. It codes for CASSIGGATHGEQYF. The rearrangement joins TRBV19 to TRBJ2-7, with D possibly being TRBD1 or TRBD2 (5 bases each). The germline V gene encodes CDR1 LNHDA and CDR2 SQIVND (reference sequence). This CDR3 is built from 15 residues. Trimming removed 1 base at V and 6 bases at J, with 16 bases between.

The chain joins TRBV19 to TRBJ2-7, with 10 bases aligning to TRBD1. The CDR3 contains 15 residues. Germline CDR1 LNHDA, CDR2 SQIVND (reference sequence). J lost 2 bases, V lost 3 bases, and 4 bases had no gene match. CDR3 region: CASSMRGQGAYEQYF. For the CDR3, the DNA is TGTGCCAGTAGTATGCGAGGACAGGGGGCCTACGAGCAGTACTTC.

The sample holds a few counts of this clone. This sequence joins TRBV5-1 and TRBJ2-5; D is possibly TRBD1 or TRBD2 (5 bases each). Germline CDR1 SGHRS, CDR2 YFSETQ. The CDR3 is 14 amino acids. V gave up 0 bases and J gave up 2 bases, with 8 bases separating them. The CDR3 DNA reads TGCGCCAGCAGCTTGGCCTGGGGGCAAGAGACCCAGTACTTC. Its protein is CASSLAWGQETQYF.

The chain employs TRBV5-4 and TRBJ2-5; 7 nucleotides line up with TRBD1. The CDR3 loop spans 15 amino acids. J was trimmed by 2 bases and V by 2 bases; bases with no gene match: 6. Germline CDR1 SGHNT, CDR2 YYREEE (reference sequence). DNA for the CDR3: TGTGCCAGCAGCTTAGAGCCCAGGGGGCAAGAGACCCAGTACTTC. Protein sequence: CASSLEPRGQETQYF.

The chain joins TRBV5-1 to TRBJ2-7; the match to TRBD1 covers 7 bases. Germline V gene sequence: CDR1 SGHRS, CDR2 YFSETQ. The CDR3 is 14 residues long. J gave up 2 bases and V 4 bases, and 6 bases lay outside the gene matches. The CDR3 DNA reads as TGCGCCAGCAGCCCCCGGGACAGAACCTACGAGCAGTACTTC. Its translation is CASSPRDRTYEQYF.

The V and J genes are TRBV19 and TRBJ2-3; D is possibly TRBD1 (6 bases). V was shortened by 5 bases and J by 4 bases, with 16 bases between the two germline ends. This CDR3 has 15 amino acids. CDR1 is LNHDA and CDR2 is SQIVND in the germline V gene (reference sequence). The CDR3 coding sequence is TGTGCCAGTAGTTTAACAGGGATGAGTGCAGATACGCAGTATTTT. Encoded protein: CASSLTGMSADTQYF.

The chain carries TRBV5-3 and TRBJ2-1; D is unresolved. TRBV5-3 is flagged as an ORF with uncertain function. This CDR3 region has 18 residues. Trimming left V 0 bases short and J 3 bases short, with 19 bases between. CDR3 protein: CARSLDSPEGRLYNEQFF. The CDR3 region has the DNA TGTGCCAGAAGCTTGGATTCCCCCGAAGGACGACTCTACAATGAGCAGTTCTTC.

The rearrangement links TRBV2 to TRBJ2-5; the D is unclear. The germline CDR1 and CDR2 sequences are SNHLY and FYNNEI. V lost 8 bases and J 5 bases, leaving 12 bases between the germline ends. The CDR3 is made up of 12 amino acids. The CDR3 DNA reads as TGTGCCAGCTTTCCCCTGCGGGAGACCCAGTACTTC. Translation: CASFPLRETQYF.

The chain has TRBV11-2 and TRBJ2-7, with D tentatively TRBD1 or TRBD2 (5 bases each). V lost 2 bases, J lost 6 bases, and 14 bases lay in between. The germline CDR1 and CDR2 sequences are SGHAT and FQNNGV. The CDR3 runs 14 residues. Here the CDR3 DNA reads TGTGCCAGCAGCTTACTCCGGGGCCGGAGCGAGCAGTACTTC. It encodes CASSLLRGRSEQYF.

The chain's CDR3 is CASSQGVYGSGGFADTQYF. CDR3 sequence (DNA): TGCGCCAGCAGCCAAGGGGTATATGGGTCAGGGGGGTTTGCAGATACGCAGTATTTT. The chain employs TRBV4-1 and TRBJ2-3; tentative D call: TRBD1 (7 bases). Germline-derived CDR1 and CDR2 are MGHRA and YSYEKL. The V end lost 1 base, the J end lost 4 bases, and 24 bases lay between the germline ends. The CDR3 runs to 19 residues.

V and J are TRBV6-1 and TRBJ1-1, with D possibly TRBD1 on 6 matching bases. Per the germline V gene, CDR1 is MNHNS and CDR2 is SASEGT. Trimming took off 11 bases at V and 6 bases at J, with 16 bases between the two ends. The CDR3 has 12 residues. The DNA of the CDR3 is TGTGCCTCCACTACAGGGATGGCTGAAGCTTTCTTT. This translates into CASTTGMAEAFF.

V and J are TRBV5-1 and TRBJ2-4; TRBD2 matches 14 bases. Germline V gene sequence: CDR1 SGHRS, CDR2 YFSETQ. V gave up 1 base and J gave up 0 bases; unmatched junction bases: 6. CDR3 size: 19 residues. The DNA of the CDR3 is TGCGCCAGCAGCTTGTTGACTAGCGGGAGGGGGATAGCCAAAAACATTCAGTACTTC. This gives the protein CASSLLTSGRGIAKNIQYF.

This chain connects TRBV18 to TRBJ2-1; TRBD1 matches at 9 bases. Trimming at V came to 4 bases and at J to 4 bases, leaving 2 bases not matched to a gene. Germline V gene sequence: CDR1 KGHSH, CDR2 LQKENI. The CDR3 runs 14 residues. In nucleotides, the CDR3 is TGTGCCAGCTCACGGGACAGGGATTACAATGAGCAGTTCTTC. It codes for CASSRDRDYNEQFF. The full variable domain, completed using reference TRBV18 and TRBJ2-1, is NAGVMQNPRHLVRRRGQEARLRCSPMKGHSHVYWYRQLPEEGLKFMVYLQKENIIDESGMPKERFSAEFPKEGPSILRIQQVVRGDSAAYFCASSRDRDYNEQFFGPGTRLTVL.

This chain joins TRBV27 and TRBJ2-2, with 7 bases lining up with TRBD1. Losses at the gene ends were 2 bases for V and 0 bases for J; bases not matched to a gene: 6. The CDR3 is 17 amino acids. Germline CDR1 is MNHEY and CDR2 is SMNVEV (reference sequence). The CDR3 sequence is CASSLRRQGTNTGELFF. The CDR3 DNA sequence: TGTGCCAGCAGTTTAAGGAGACAGGGCACGAACACCGGGGAGCTGTTTTTT.

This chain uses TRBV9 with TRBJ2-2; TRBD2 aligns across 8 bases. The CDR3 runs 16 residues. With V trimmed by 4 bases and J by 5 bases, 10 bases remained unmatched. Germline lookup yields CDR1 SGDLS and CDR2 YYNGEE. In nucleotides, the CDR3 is TGTGCCAGCAGCCGGGCTCCAGCGGGGGCAACCGGGGAGCTGTTTTTT. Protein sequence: CASSRAPAGATGELFF.

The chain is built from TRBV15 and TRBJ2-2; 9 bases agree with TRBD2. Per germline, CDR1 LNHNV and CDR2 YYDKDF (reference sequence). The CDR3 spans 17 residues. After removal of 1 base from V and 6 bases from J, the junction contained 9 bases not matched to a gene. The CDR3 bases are TGTGCCACCAGCAGAGTGCGCGGGGGGGCGGAGGCCGGGGAGCTGTTTTTT. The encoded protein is CATSRVRGGAEAGELFF.

The CDR3 loop reads CASSLATGPDTQYF. The CDR3 DNA reads TGCGCCAGCAGCTTGGCGACCGGGCCAGATACGCAGTATTTT. V usage is TRBV5-1 and J usage is TRBJ2-3; D unresolved. The germline CDR1 and CDR2 sequences are SGHRS and YFSETQ. The V end was cut by 0 bases, the J end by 4 bases, with 9 bases between. CDR3 size: 14 residues.

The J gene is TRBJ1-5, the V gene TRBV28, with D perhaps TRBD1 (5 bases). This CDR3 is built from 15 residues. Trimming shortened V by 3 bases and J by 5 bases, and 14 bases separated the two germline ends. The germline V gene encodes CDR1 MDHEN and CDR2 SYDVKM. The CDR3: CASSFAGLVDQPQHF. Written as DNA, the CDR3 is TGTGCCAGCAGTTTCGCAGGGCTAGTGGATCAGCCCCAGCATTTT.

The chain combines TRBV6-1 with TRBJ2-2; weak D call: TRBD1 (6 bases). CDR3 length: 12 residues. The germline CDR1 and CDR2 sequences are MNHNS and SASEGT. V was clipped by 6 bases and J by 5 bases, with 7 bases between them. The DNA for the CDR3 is TGTGCCAGCAGACAGGGTACCGGGGAGCTGTTTTTT. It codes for CASRQGTGELFF.

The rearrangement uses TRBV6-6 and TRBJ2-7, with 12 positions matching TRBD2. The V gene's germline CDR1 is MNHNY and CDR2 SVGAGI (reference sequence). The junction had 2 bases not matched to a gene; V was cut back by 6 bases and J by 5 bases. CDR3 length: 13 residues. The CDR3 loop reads CASRTSGRHEQYF. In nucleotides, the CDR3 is TGTGCCAGCAGGACTAGCGGGAGACACGAGCAGTACTTC.

DNA of the CDR3: TGTGCCAGCTGCGCATACGAGCAGTACTTC. It encodes CASCAYEQYF. The rearrangement joins TRBV11-3 to TRBJ2-7; D not certain. The germline V and J ends were trimmed by 8 bases and 4 bases, with 6 bases remaining between them. Germline CDR1 and CDR2: SGHNT and YENEEA. This CDR3 is built from 10 residues.

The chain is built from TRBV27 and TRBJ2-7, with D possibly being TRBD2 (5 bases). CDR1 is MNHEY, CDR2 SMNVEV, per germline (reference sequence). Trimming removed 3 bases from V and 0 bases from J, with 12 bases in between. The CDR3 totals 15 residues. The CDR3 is CASSLAGLSSYEQYF. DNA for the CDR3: TGTGCCAGCAGTTTGGCGGGCCTGAGCTCCTACGAGCAGTACTTC.

CDR3 protein: CASRQGMNTEAFF. The CDR3 nucleotides are TGTGCCAGCAGACAGGGCATGAACACTGAAGCTTTCTTT. The chain links TRBV7-3 to TRBJ1-1; tentative D call: TRBD1 (6 bases). V shed 6 bases and J shed 0 bases, with 8 bases lying between them. This CDR3 region has 13 residues. The germline gives CDR1 SGHTA, CDR2 FQGTGA. The complete variable domain, with remaining parts taken from reference TRBV7-3 and TRBJ1-1, reads GAGVSQTPSNKVTEKGKYVELRCDPISGHTALYWYRQSLGQGPEFLIYFQGTGAADDSGLPNDRFFAVRPEGSVSTLKIQRTERGDSAVYLCASRQGMNTEAFFGQGTRLTVV.

CDR3 amino acids: CASSPGGPYNEQFF. In DNA form, the CDR3 reads TGTGCCAGCAGCCCGGGAGGGCCCTACAATGAGCAGTTCTTC. This chain links TRBV7-9 with TRBJ2-1, with 8 bases identical to TRBD2. Per germline, CDR1 SEHNR and CDR2 FQNEAQ (reference sequence). This CDR3 region has 14 residues. V trimming: 5 bases; J trimming: 2 bases; junction bases outside the gene matches: 2.

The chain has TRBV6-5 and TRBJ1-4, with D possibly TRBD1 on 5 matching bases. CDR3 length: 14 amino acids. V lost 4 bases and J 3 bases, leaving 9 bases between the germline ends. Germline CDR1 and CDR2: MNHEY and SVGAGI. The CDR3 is CASSLLGANEKLFF. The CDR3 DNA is TGTGCCAGCAGTTTGTTGGGGGCTAATGAAAAACTGTTTTTT.

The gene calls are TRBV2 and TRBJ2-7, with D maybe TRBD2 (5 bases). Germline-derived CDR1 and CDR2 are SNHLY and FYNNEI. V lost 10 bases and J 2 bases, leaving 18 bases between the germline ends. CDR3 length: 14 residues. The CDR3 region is CATSGKVLTYEQYF. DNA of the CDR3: TGTGCCACCTCCGGGAAGGTTCTAACCTACGAGCAGTACTTC. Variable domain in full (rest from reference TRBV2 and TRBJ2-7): EPEVTQTPSHQVTQMGQEVILRCVPISNHLYFYWYRQILGQKVEFLVSFYNNEISEKSEIFDDQFSVERPDGSNFTLKIRSTKLEDSAMYFCATSGKVLTYEQYFGPGTRLTVT.

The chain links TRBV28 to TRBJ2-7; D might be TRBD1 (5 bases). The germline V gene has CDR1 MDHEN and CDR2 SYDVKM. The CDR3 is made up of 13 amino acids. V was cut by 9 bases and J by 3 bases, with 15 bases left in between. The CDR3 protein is CASKPQVYYEQYF. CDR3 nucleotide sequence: TGTGCCAGTAAACCACAGGTTTACTACGAGCAGTACTTC.